Listed below are T cell receptor beta chains from one sample, sequenced in a study of memory CD4+ T cells and cytomegalovirus serostatus. Generated by immunoSEQ multiplex PCR, the TCRdb table keeps only in-frame clones and is missing some. The table records 35,000 to 55,000 clones, around 80% of them present only once. Source material: memory CD4+ T cells from blood. The receptor source for this set is an adult in good health and CMV-seronegative. Each CDR3 is given with its conserved first and last residue. A D gene is named only where the DNA matches it firmly. The size field is filled for only some rows; it gives once, few, many or a size class.

D gene: -
J gene: TRBJ2-7
clone size: -
V gene: TRBV13
CDR3 DNA: TGTGCCAGCAGCTTAGGCCGGGAACTCAACTCCTACGAGCAGTACTTC
CDR3 protein: CASSLGRELNSYEQYF

D gene: -
J gene: TRBJ1-1
clone size: -
V gene: TRBV10-2
CDR3 DNA: TGCGCCAGCAGTGAGATAGGGGTTACTGAAGCTTTCTTT
CDR3 protein: CASSEIGVTEAFF

D gene: TRBD1
J gene: TRBJ1-2
clone size: -
V gene: TRBV4-1
CDR3 DNA: TGCGCCAGCAGCCAAAGGGACAGAGATAACTATGGCTACACCTTC
CDR3 protein: CASSQRDRDNYGYTF

D gene: -
J gene: TRBJ1-5
clone size: once
V gene: TRBV27
CDR3 DNA: TGTGCCAGCAGTTTCTCGGGATTGAAGGGTCAGCCCCAGCATTTT
CDR3 protein: CASSFSGLKGQPQHF

D gene: TRBD2
J gene: TRBJ2-5
clone size: -
V gene: TRBV5-1
CDR3 DNA: TGCGCCAGCAGCTTGTGGGGGGGTTGGCAAGAGACCCAGTACTTC
CDR3 protein: CASSLWGGWQETQYF

D gene: -
J gene: TRBJ1-2
clone size: -
V gene: TRBV7-9
CDR3 DNA: TGTGCCAGCAGCGCCGGGAGCGGCTACACCTTC
CDR3 protein: CASSAGSGYTF

D gene: -
J gene: TRBJ2-1
clone size: -
V gene: TRBV2
CDR3 DNA: TGTGCCAGCGGAGGGGGACAGCAGTTCTTC
CDR3 protein: CASGGGQQFF

D gene: TRBD1
J gene: TRBJ1-6
clone size: few
V gene: TRBV9
CDR3 DNA: TGTGCCAGCAGCGCACCAGGGGGCGCAGGGTCACCCCTCCACTTT
CDR3 protein: CASSAPGGAGSPLHF

D gene: -
J gene: TRBJ2-7
clone size: -
V gene: TRBV19
CDR3 DNA: TGTGCCAGTAGTAAAGACAGGTCCTCCTACGAGCAGTACTTC
CDR3 protein: CASSKDRSSYEQYF

D gene: TRBD1
J gene: TRBJ2-5
clone size: -
V gene: TRBV5-4
CDR3 DNA: TGTGCCAGCAAACAGGGGGCTATGCAGGAGACCCAGTACTTC
CDR3 protein: CASKQGAMQETQYF

D gene: TRBD1
J gene: TRBJ2-2
clone size: few
V gene: TRBV6-5
CDR3 DNA: TGTGCCAGCAGGGACAGGGACACCGGGGAGCTGTTTTTT
CDR3 protein: CASRDRDTGELFF

D gene: -
J gene: TRBJ2-1
clone size: -
V gene: TRBV11-1
CDR3 DNA: TGTGCCAGCAGTCTCCACAACTTTGCGAATGAGCAGTTCTTC
CDR3 protein: CASSLHNFANEQFF

D gene: TRBD1
J gene: TRBJ1-2
clone size: -
V gene: TRBV2
CDR3 DNA: TGTGCCAGCAGTGAACAGGGGGATCATGGCTACACCTTC
CDR3 protein: CASSEQGDHGYTF

D gene: -
J gene: TRBJ1-5
clone size: once
V gene: TRBV28
CDR3 DNA: TGTGCCAGCGGGTTTGGGGGCACCAATCAGCCCCAGCATTTT
CDR3 protein: CASGFGGTNQPQHF

D gene: -
J gene: TRBJ1-2
clone size: -
V gene: TRBV4-2
CDR3 DNA: TGTGCCAGCAGCCAAGGTCAGGCAGGAAGTGGCTACACCTTC
CDR3 protein: CASSQGQAGSGYTF

D gene: TRBD2
J gene: TRBJ2-4
clone size: -
V gene: TRBV19
CDR3 DNA: TGTGCCAGTAGTATAGCGCGGGGGGCAGCCAAAAACATTCAGTACTTC
CDR3 protein: CASSIARGAAKNIQYF

D gene: -
J gene: TRBJ2-6
clone size: -
V gene: TRBV6-5
CDR3 DNA: TGTGCCAGCGGGTTAGGGAGCTCTGGGGCCAACGTCCTGACTTTC
CDR3 protein: CASGLGSSGANVLTF

D gene: TRBD2
J gene: TRBJ2-3
clone size: -
V gene: TRBV11-2
CDR3 DNA: TGTGCCAGCAGCTTGGTGGGGACTAGAGCAGATACGCAGTATTTT
CDR3 protein: CASSLVGTRADTQYF

D gene: -
J gene: TRBJ1-6
clone size: few
V gene: TRBV5-6
CDR3 DNA: TGTGCCAGCAGCCCCGCCCAGGGACCGGGTGGTTCACCCCTCCACTTT
CDR3 protein: CASSPAQGPGGSPLHF

D gene: TRBD1
J gene: TRBJ2-3
clone size: -
V gene: TRBV9
CDR3 DNA: TGTGCCAGCAGCAAGTGGGACAGGGGGTTCGCAGATACGCAGTATTTT
CDR3 protein: CASSKWDRGFADTQYF

D gene: TRBD1
J gene: TRBJ1-2
clone size: -
V gene: TRBV11-2
CDR3 DNA: TGTGCCAGCAGCTTAGTGGGACAGGGTTCGGTCTATGGCTACACCTTC
CDR3 protein: CASSLVGQGSVYGYTF

D gene: -
J gene: TRBJ2-2
clone size: -
V gene: TRBV28
CDR3 DNA: TGTGCCAGCAGTACTCCCGCTGGCGGGGAGCTGTTTTTT
CDR3 protein: CASSTPAGGELFF

D gene: TRBD2
J gene: TRBJ2-1
clone size: -
V gene: TRBV15
CDR3 DNA: TGTGCCACCAGCGGACATTCCCCAGGAGCGGGGGCCCTCCTGTTCTTC
CDR3 protein: CATSGHSPGAGALLFF

D gene: TRBD1
J gene: TRBJ2-7
clone size: -
V gene: TRBV5-1
CDR3 DNA: TGCGCCAGCAGCAGGGACAGGAACTACGAGCAGTACTTC
CDR3 protein: CASSRDRNYEQYF

D gene: -
J gene: TRBJ1-6
clone size: few
V gene: TRBV9
CDR3 DNA: TGTGCCAGCAGCGGAAAGGGTCTTCCCAATTCACCCCTCCACTTT
CDR3 protein: CASSGKGLPNSPLHF

D gene: -
J gene: TRBJ1-6
clone size: -
V gene: TRBV28
CDR3 DNA: TGTGCCAGCAGTTTTGGGGGGCAGGGGTTGCCCCTCCACTTT
CDR3 protein: CASSFGGQGLPLHF

D gene: -
J gene: TRBJ2-5
clone size: -
V gene: TRBV15
CDR3 DNA: TGTGCCACCAGCAGAGTAGGCAGCCAAGAGACCCAGTACTTC
CDR3 protein: CATSRVGSQETQYF

D gene: -
J gene: TRBJ2-7
clone size: -
V gene: TRBV6-1
CDR3 DNA: TGTGCCAGCATTTCCGGGCGAACCTACGAGCAGTACTTC
CDR3 protein: CASISGRTYEQYF

D gene: -
J gene: TRBJ1-2
clone size: -
V gene: TRBV10-3
CDR3 DNA: TGTGCCATCAGTGTAGCCTTTAACTATGGCTACACCTTC
CDR3 protein: CAISVAFNYGYTF

D gene: -
J gene: TRBJ1-6
clone size: -
V gene: TRBV10-3
CDR3 DNA: TGTGCCACGACACAACAGGGTGGTAATTCACCCCTCCACTTT
CDR3 protein: CATTQQGGNSPLHF

D gene: -
J gene: TRBJ2-2
clone size: -
V gene: TRBV28
CDR3 DNA: TGTGCCAGCAGTTTAGTTGGGGGATCGAACGGGGAGCTGTTTTTT
CDR3 protein: CASSLVGGSNGELFF

D gene: -
J gene: TRBJ2-5
clone size: few
V gene: TRBV5-4
CDR3 DNA: TGTGCCAGCAGCTCGGGACGCCGAGAGACCCAGTACTTC
CDR3 protein: CASSSGRRETQYF